The rows below give T cell receptor beta chains drawn from one sample of a study of cytomegalovirus exposure and HLA in healthy donors. Clones were read by immunoSEQ multiplex PCR, and TCRdb kept only the in-frame ones, dropping some. This sample has some 130,000 clones, with about 77% found just once. The source material was PBMCs. The source of these receptors is a man aged 45-65 years in good health and CMV-seronegative. The CDR3 runs from the conserved cysteine through the conserved F or W. The D gene is left open where the match is weak. Rows give clone size only sometimes, using once, few, many, or a class for an expanded clone.

D gene: .
V gene: TRBV2
CDR3 length: 12
clone size: .
J gene: TRBJ1-2
CDR3 protein: CASSETVYGYTF
CDR3 DNA: TGTGCCAGCAGTGAGACAGTCTATGGCTACACCTTC

D gene: .
V gene: TRBV5-1
CDR3 length: 15
clone size: .
J gene: TRBJ2-1
CDR3 protein: CASSLETDGSYEQFF
CDR3 DNA: TGCGCCAGCAGCTTGGAGACTGACGGCTCGTATGAGCAGTTCTTC

D gene: TRBD2
V gene: TRBV7-8
CDR3 length: 17
clone size: once
J gene: TRBJ2-3
CDR3 protein: CASSLAPSSGRSDTQYF
CDR3 DNA: TGTGCCAGCAGCTTAGCCCCCTCTAGCGGGAGGTCAGATACGCAGTATTTT

D gene: TRBD2
V gene: TRBV5-4
CDR3 length: 19
clone size: .
J gene: TRBJ2-1
CDR3 protein: CASSLMGLAGDGAYNEQFF
CDR3 DNA: TGTGCCAGCAGCTTGATGGGACTAGCGGGAGATGGCGCCTACAATGAGCAGTTCTTC

D gene: TRBD2
V gene: TRBV28
CDR3 length: 17
clone size: .
J gene: TRBJ2-5
CDR3 protein: CASSSPSSGGLQETQYF
CDR3 DNA: TGTGCCAGCAGTTCACCCTCTAGCGGGGGCCTCCAAGAGACCCAGTACTTC

D gene: TRBD1
V gene: TRBV28
CDR3 length: 16
clone size: .
J gene: TRBJ2-1
CDR3 protein: CASSPAGTGIHNEQFF
CDR3 DNA: TGTGCCAGCAGCCCGGCCGGGACAGGGATACACAATGAGCAGTTCTTC

D gene: .
V gene: TRBV7-9
CDR3 length: 15
clone size: .
J gene: TRBJ2-7
CDR3 protein: CASSLGQGMVYEQYF
CDR3 DNA: TGTGCCAGCAGCTTAGGGCAGGGGATGGTCTACGAGCAGTACTTC

D gene: .
V gene: TRBV6-1
CDR3 length: 16
clone size: few
J gene: TRBJ1-4
CDR3 protein: CASSAGDPSTNEKLFF
CDR3 DNA: TGTGCCAGCAGTGCAGGGGATCCTTCAACTAATGAAAAACTGTTTTTT

D gene: TRBD1
V gene: TRBV5-1
CDR3 length: 13
clone size: .
J gene: TRBJ2-7
CDR3 protein: CASSVPGGNEQYF
CDR3 DNA: TGCGCCAGCAGCGTTCCAGGGGGAAACGAGCAGTACTTC

D gene: .
V gene: TRBV5-4
CDR3 length: 14
clone size: .
J gene: TRBJ2-7
CDR3 protein: CASSVSGNSYEQYF
CDR3 DNA: TGTGCCAGCAGCGTAAGCGGTAACTCCTACGAGCAGTACTTC

D gene: TRBD1
V gene: TRBV9
CDR3 length: 13
clone size: once
J gene: TRBJ1-2
CDR3 protein: CASSRDSNYGYTF
CDR3 DNA: TGTGCCAGCTCCCGGGACAGTAACTATGGCTACACCTTC

D gene: .
V gene: TRBV27
CDR3 length: 15
clone size: .
J gene: TRBJ2-7
CDR3 protein: CASSLANALPYEQYF
CDR3 DNA: TGTGCCAGCAGTCTTGCCAATGCGCTTCCCTACGAGCAGTACTTC

D gene: TRBD1
V gene: TRBV4-1
CDR3 length: 15
clone size: .
J gene: TRBJ1-5
CDR3 protein: CASSHGQGDNQPQHF
CDR3 DNA: TGCGCCAGCAGCCACGGACAGGGGGACAATCAGCCCCAGCATTTT

D gene: TRBD1
V gene: TRBV10-3
CDR3 length: 14
clone size: .
J gene: TRBJ1-2
CDR3 protein: CAISADRGRDGYTF
CDR3 DNA: TGTGCCATCAGTGCGGACAGGGGGCGGGATGGCTACACCTTC

D gene: TRBD1
V gene: TRBV7-6
CDR3 length: 14
clone size: .
J gene: TRBJ2-7
CDR3 protein: CASSLAGQGVEQYF
CDR3 DNA: TGTGCCAGCAGCTTAGCGGGACAGGGGGTTGAGCAGTACTTC

D gene: TRBD1
V gene: TRBV20-1
CDR3 length: 11
clone size: .
J gene: TRBJ2-7
CDR3 protein: CGGQGDYEQYF
CDR3 DNA: TGCGGGGGACAGGGGGACTACGAGCAGTACTTC

D gene: .
V gene: TRBV15
CDR3 length: 15
clone size: .
J gene: TRBJ2-3
CDR3 protein: CATSRILTSFDTQYF
CDR3 DNA: TGTGCCACCAGCAGAATCCTGACTAGTTTTGATACGCAGTATTTT

D gene: TRBD1
V gene: TRBV29-1
CDR3 length: 16
clone size: .
J gene: TRBJ2-7
CDR3 protein: CSVTPTGGQGRDEQYF
CDR3 DNA: TGCAGCGTTACCCCGACCGGAGGACAGGGAAGAGACGAGCAGTACTTC

D gene: .
V gene: TRBV19
CDR3 length: 13
clone size: .
J gene: TRBJ1-2
CDR3 protein: CASSPTANYGYTF
CDR3 DNA: TGTGCCAGTAGCCCGACAGCAAACTATGGCTACACCTTC

D gene: TRBD1
V gene: TRBV7-2
CDR3 length: 14
clone size: .
J gene: TRBJ2-7
CDR3 protein: CASSFGQASYEQYF
CDR3 DNA: TGTGCCAGCAGCTTCGGACAGGCGTCCTACGAGCAGTACTTC

D gene: TRBD1
V gene: TRBV28
CDR3 length: 15
clone size: .
J gene: TRBJ1-1
CDR3 protein: CASSLEGARNTEAFF
CDR3 DNA: TGTGCCAGCAGTTTAGAGGGGGCCAGAAACACTGAAGCTTTCTTT

D gene: TRBD2
V gene: TRBV25-1
CDR3 length: 14
clone size: .
J gene: TRBJ2-3
CDR3 protein: CASSGSGRIDTQYF
CDR3 DNA: TGTGCCAGCAGTGGTAGCGGGAGGATAGATACGCAGTATTTT

D gene: .
V gene: TRBV7-9
CDR3 length: 12
clone size: .
J gene: TRBJ2-3
CDR3 protein: CASSPGDNTQYF
CDR3 DNA: TGTGCCAGCAGCCCAGGGGACAATACGCAGTATTTT

D gene: .
V gene: TRBV2
CDR3 length: 12
clone size: once
J gene: TRBJ2-7
CDR3 protein: CASSTRTYEQYF
CDR3 DNA: TGTGCCAGCAGTACGCGGACTTACGAGCAGTACTTC

D gene: .
V gene: TRBV7-2
CDR3 length: 15
clone size: .
J gene: TRBJ1-6
CDR3 protein: CASSLVGRANSPLHF
CDR3 DNA: TGTGCCAGCAGCTTAGTAGGGAGGGCTAATTCACCCCTCCACTTT

D gene: .
V gene: TRBV21-1
CDR3 length: 19
clone size: once
J gene: TRBJ2-1
CDR3 protein: CASSKVVARGQVHYNEQFF
CDR3 DNA: TGTGCCAGCAGCAAAGTAGTTGCGAGGGGGCAGGTCCATTACAATGAGCAGTTCTTC

D gene: TRBD2
V gene: TRBV19
CDR3 length: 14
clone size: .
J gene: TRBJ2-2
CDR3 protein: CASRREINTGELFF
CDR3 DNA: TGTGCCAGTCGGCGGGAGATAAACACCGGGGAGCTGTTTTTT

D gene: TRBD2
V gene: TRBV7-9
CDR3 length: 17
clone size: .
J gene: TRBJ2-4
CDR3 protein: CASSRDGLAGGKNIQYF
CDR3 DNA: TGTGCCAGCAGCCGAGATGGACTAGCGGGAGGAAAAAACATTCAGTACTTC

D gene: TRBD2
V gene: TRBV27
CDR3 length: 16
clone size: .
J gene: TRBJ2-7
CDR3 protein: CASSQTPGRAGHEQYF
CDR3 DNA: TGTGCCAGCAGTCAGACTCCCGGGAGGGCCGGGCACGAGCAGTACTTC

D gene: .
V gene: TRBV6-1
CDR3 length: 13
clone size: .
J gene: TRBJ1-5
CDR3 protein: CASSEFGNQPQHF
CDR3 DNA: TGTGCCAGCAGTGAATTCGGGAATCAGCCCCAGCATTTT

D gene: .
V gene: TRBV28
CDR3 length: 14
clone size: .
J gene: TRBJ1-1
CDR3 protein: CASSFLGGAEKAFF
CDR3 DNA: TGTGCCAGCAGTTTTCTAGGGGGGGCGGAGAAAGCTTTCTTT

D gene: .
V gene: TRBV18
CDR3 length: 14
clone size: .
J gene: TRBJ2-7
CDR3 protein: CASSPEQGRYEQYF
CDR3 DNA: TGTGCCAGCTCACCAGAACAGGGGAGGTACGAGCAGTACTTC

D gene: .
V gene: TRBV6-5
CDR3 length: 13
clone size: .
J gene: TRBJ2-3
CDR3 protein: CASRRQYTDTQYF
CDR3 DNA: TGTGCCAGCAGGAGACAGTACACAGATACGCAGTATTTT

D gene: .
V gene: TRBV2
CDR3 length: 12
clone size: few
J gene: TRBJ2-1
CDR3 protein: CASLTTSNEQFF
CDR3 DNA: TGTGCCAGCTTGACGACTAGCAATGAGCAGTTCTTC

D gene: TRBD1
V gene: TRBV28
CDR3 length: 17
clone size: .
J gene: TRBJ2-1
CDR3 protein: CASSLWGDRGRKNEQFF
CDR3 DNA: TGTGCCAGCAGTTTGTGGGGTGACAGGGGGCGTAAGAATGAGCAGTTCTTC

D gene: .
V gene: TRBV11-1
CDR3 length: 13
clone size: .
J gene: TRBJ2-1
CDR3 protein: CASSLARGGEQFF
CDR3 DNA: TGTGCCAGCAGCTTAGCGCGAGGGGGTGAGCAGTTCTTC

D gene: TRBD1
V gene: TRBV5-1
CDR3 length: 14
clone size: few
J gene: TRBJ2-7
CDR3 protein: CASSLGTGKGEQYF
CDR3 DNA: TGCGCCAGCAGCTTAGGGACAGGGAAGGGCGAGCAGTACTTC

D gene: .
V gene: TRBV5-1
CDR3 length: 14
clone size: .
J gene: TRBJ2-7
CDR3 protein: CASSPGGTSLEQYF
CDR3 DNA: TGCGCCAGCAGCCCCGGGGGAACTAGTCTCGAGCAGTACTTC

D gene: .
V gene: TRBV30
CDR3 length: 13
clone size: once
J gene: TRBJ2-7
CDR3 protein: CAWRPLEENEQYF
CDR3 DNA: TGTGCCTGGAGACCTCTAGAAGAGAACGAGCAGTACTTC

D gene: TRBD2
V gene: TRBV29-1
CDR3 length: 16
clone size: .
J gene: TRBJ2-7
CDR3 protein: CSVEATGGRGSYEQYF
CDR3 DNA: TGCAGCGTTGAAGCTACGGGCGGGAGGGGCTCCTACGAGCAGTACTTC

D gene: TRBD1
V gene: TRBV5-1
CDR3 length: 14
clone size: .
J gene: TRBJ1-4
CDR3 protein: CASSLGQGREKLFF
CDR3 DNA: TGCGCCAGCAGCCTGGGACAGGGTCGTGAAAAACTGTTTTTT

D gene: .
V gene: TRBV27
CDR3 length: 16
clone size: .
J gene: TRBJ1-2
CDR3 protein: CASSSITGSHPYGYTF
CDR3 DNA: TGTGCCAGCAGTTCCATAACAGGGTCCCATCCCTATGGCTACACCTTC

D gene: .
V gene: TRBV6-6
CDR3 length: 15
clone size: few
J gene: TRBJ1-5
CDR3 protein: CASSSRGQGDQPQHF
CDR3 DNA: TGTGCCAGCAGTTCCAGGGGACAAGGAGATCAGCCCCAGCATTTT

D gene: .
V gene: TRBV7-2
CDR3 length: 15
clone size: .
J gene: TRBJ2-2
CDR3 protein: CASSLSRQNTGELFF
CDR3 DNA: TGTGCCAGCAGCTTATCGCGGCAGAACACCGGGGAGCTGTTTTTT

D gene: .
V gene: TRBV7-9
CDR3 length: 13
clone size: .
J gene: TRBJ1-1
CDR3 protein: CASSWLSGIEAFF
CDR3 DNA: TGTGCCAGCAGCTGGCTATCCGGGATTGAAGCTTTCTTT

D gene: .
V gene: TRBV5-4
CDR3 length: 14
clone size: once
J gene: TRBJ2-3
CDR3 protein: CASSFGGFTDTQYF
CDR3 DNA: TGTGCCAGCAGCTTTGGAGGATTCACAGATACGCAGTATTTT

D gene: .
V gene: TRBV7-8
CDR3 length: 15
clone size: .
J gene: TRBJ1-3
CDR3 protein: CASSLAGGTGNTIYF
CDR3 DNA: TGTGCCAGCAGCTTAGCTGGGGGCACCGGAAACACCATATATTTT

D gene: TRBD2
V gene: TRBV6-1
CDR3 length: 15
clone size: .
J gene: TRBJ2-5
CDR3 protein: CASSLGTSGRETQYF
CDR3 DNA: TGTGCCAGCAGTCTCGGGACTAGCGGGAGGGAGACCCAGTACTTC